This T cell receptor (beta chain) originates from a study of blood T cell repertoires in COVID-19 (TCRdb year 2020). The study in broad terms: Samples covering the acute and convalescent phases of COVID-19 were provided by collaborators in the United States, Italy and Spain. The prospective study material was composed of cDNA or gDNA derived from T cells, B-cell-depleted T cells, or PBMCs. Subjects who had been exposed to COVID-19, were actively infected with it, or had recovered from it provided the deeply sampled blood TCRbeta repertoires that made up the dataset. A freely available public database, intended as a resource for researchers studying the immune response to SARS-CoV-2, is where the repertoires were released. The samples were drawn from two sources: the first 160 participants of the ongoing ImmuneRACE study, and fewer than 1,500 subjects contributed by 6 global collaborators. A de-identified subject ID, COVID-19 status, age in years and sex were almost always included in the sample metadata. HLA class I and class II types, where available, came from metadata supplied by the sample provider rather than from assay-based typing. Study-wide findings and limitations: The quantity of clinical and demographic metadata differed by source and by participant and was supplied without curation.

V loses 0 bases, J loses 7 bases, and the germline ends lie 3 bases apart. The CDR3 spans 11 residues, from the cysteine through the phenylalanine. The retained sequence is limited to the CDR3, 33 bases, with the frame set at the first base. The CDR1 and CDR2 encoded by the germline V gene are SGHTA and FQGNSA. Whole blood was collected in K2EDTA tubes by collaborating institutions according to the institutions' own protocols. For TCRbeta analysis, collaborators shipped samples as frozen whole blood, isolated PBMCs, or DNA extracted from either of those sample types. The immunoSEQ Assay, a bias-controlled multiplex PCR, was used to amplify TCRbeta CDR3 regions from genomic DNA. The published analysis was carried out like this. Nucleated cell counts per sample were estimated from amplification of reference gene primers within the assay. To quantify the absolute abundance of each unique TCRbeta CDR3 rearrangement, sequence reads were collapsed and filtered. Productive Simpson clonality was computed per sample as the square root of Simpson's diversity index over productive rearrangements. This is the immuneACCESS table as TCRdb keeps it, with only in-frame sequences that have V and J called. A part of the clones is gone; compared with another copy, unresolved V genes explain less than half, and the rest is unexplained. That table gives V, J and clone size, and the DNA gave D and trimming. The sample table records 150,000 or so clones; roughly 83% of these occur just once. The ten top clones hold approximately 3% of the sample.

As concerns this clone: This receptor's antigen is unknown. Base qualities are missing; no much larger clone stands one base away.

Material: peripheral blood. The origin of this receptor is an elderly woman with acute or convalescent COVID-19. The V and J segments used are TRBV7-2 and TRBJ1-2; a confident D gene designation cannot be given. The CDR3 protein sequence reads: CASSLAGGYTF. The bases read TGTGCCAGCAGCTTAGCCGGTGGCTACACCTTC. The full variable domain, with segments outside the CDR3 supplied by the reference TRBV7-2 and TRBJ1-2 proteins, appears as GAGVSQSPSNKVTEKGKDVELRCDPISGHTALYWYRQSLGQGLEFLIYFQGNSAPDKSGLPSDRFSAERTGGSVSTLTIQRTQQEDSAVYLCASSLAGGYTFGSGTRLTVV.